These 2 T cell receptor beta chains were all obtained from the same sample, sequenced in a study of a mutant IDH1 vaccine in newly diagnosed glioma. Their antigens are not known. TCRdb's copy holds only in-frame clones and misses some; the assay was immunoSEQ multiplex PCR. Among some 33,000 clones, about 56% were seen once, and the ten largest hold about 10%. The time point here: week 5, during vaccination. Alongside topical imiquimod, each dose of vaccine comprised 300 ug of mutant IDH1 20-mer peptide. The specimen was PBMCs, collected from a glioma patient whose treatment included an IDH1 peptide vaccine. The source is a woman aged 18-30 years with glioma.

The chain joins TRBV28 to TRBJ2-7, with TRBD1 identical over 8 bases. The V segment lost 3 bases and the J segment 1 base; nucleotides outside the gene matches: 5. Germline CDR1 MDHEN, CDR2 SYDVKM. The CDR3 extends over 15 amino acids. CDR3 protein: CASSFFGQGSYEQYF. Here the CDR3 DNA reads TGTGCCAGCAGTTTTTTCGGACAGGGATCCTACGAGCAGTACTTC.

J is TRBJ1-1 and V is TRBV28, with a tentative D call TRBD1 (6 bases). Germline V gene data show CDR1 as MDHEN and CDR2 as SYDVKM. There are 15 residues in the CDR3. V was clipped by 6 bases and J by 5 bases, with 19 bases between them. The CDR3 DNA follows: TGTGCCAGCAGAAGAGCAGGGGAGGGGTGGACTGAAGCTTTCTTT. Translated, it gives CASRRAGEGWTEAFF.